The 2 T cell receptor beta chains reported below all come from one sample, sequenced in a study of technical replicates of blood from a handful of donors. Using immunoSEQ multiplex PCR, the repertoire was profiled, and TCRdb retains in-frame clones only, with some absent. The table shows about 73,000 clones, with roughly 93% occurring only once. The sample comprised T cells isolated from PBMCs. The receptor set was obtained from a human donor in good health.

Only a few counts were recorded for this clone. The chain combines TRBV4-1 with TRBJ1-5; possible D gene TRBD1, 6 bases. Germline V gene sequence: CDR1 MGHRA, CDR2 YSYEKL. The CDR3 is 16 residues long. Trimming removed 0 bases from V and 5 bases from J, with 14 bases in between. The CDR3 reads CASSQDWGQGYQPQHF. In nucleotides, the CDR3 is TGCGCCAGCAGCCAAGATTGGGGGCAGGGCTATCAGCCCCAGCATTTT.

The chain couples TRBV4-1 to TRBJ1-5; perhaps TRBD1 as D (6 bases). V was trimmed by 2 bases and J by 4 bases, leaving 12 bases between them. The germline V gene encodes CDR1 MGHRA and CDR2 YSYEKL. The CDR3 is made up of 15 amino acids. The CDR3 DNA follows: TGCGCCAGCAGCCAAACCGGGACATCAAATCAGCCCCAGCATTTT. It codes for CASSQTGTSNQPQHF.